The clone carrying this TCR beta chain was counted a single time. The antigen remains unidentified. Patients in the study were battling locally advanced or metastatic urothelial carcinoma. The CDR3 runs 12 residues. Trimming left V 1 base short and J 11 bases short, with 11 bases between. CDR1 is SGHTA, CDR2 FQGNSA, per germline. The sample originates from a study of PD-L1 blockade in urothelial cancer. Background on the study: At 3 weeks (second dose) and 6 weeks after starting treatment, blood was analyzed. Study-level points and caveats: Durable-benefit patients showed greater tumor-associated blood clone expansion at 3 weeks.

The protocol was immunoSEQ multiplex PCR, while the TCRdb copy is restricted to in-frame clones and leaves out a portion. The sample has 90,000 to 120,000 clones, under 85% seen once. This TCR was sampled from a man aged 50-59 years with urothelial cancer. Source: PBMCs, taken around atezolizumab (anti-PD-L1) treatment. The chain couples TRBV7-2 to TRBJ1-1, with a weak D call TRBD1 (6 bases). The DNA for the CDR3 is TGTGCCAGCAGCTTAGGGGGGCGTGGGGCTTTCTTT. As protein: CASSLGGRGAFF. The full variable domain, rest sourced from reference TRBV7-2 and TRBJ1-1, is GAGVSQSPSNKVTEKGKDVELRCDPISGHTALYWYRQSLGQGLEFLIYFQGNSAPDKSGLPSDRFSAERTGGSVSTLTIQRTQQEDSAVYLCASSLGGRGAFFGQGTRLTVV.